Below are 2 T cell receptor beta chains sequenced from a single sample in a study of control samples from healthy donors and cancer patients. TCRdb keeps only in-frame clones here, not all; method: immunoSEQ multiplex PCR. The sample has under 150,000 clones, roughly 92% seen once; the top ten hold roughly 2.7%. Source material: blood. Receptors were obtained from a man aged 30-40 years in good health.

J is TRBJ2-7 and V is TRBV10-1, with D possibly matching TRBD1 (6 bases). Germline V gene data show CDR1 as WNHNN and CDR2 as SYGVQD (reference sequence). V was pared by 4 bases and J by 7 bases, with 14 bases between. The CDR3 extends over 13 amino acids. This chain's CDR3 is CASSVRGTGEQYF. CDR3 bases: TGCGCCAGCAGTGTTAGGGGGACGGGGGAGCAGTACTTC.

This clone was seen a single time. CDR3: CASSVQGAPLHF. The CDR3 coding sequence is TGTGCCAGCAGCGTACAGGGGGCACCCCTCCACTTT. The V gene is TRBV12-3 or TRBV12-4, the J gene TRBJ1-6; 8 positions agree with TRBD1. The ends lost 6 bases at V and 11 bases at J; junction bases unmatched: 3. This CDR3 contains 12 residues.